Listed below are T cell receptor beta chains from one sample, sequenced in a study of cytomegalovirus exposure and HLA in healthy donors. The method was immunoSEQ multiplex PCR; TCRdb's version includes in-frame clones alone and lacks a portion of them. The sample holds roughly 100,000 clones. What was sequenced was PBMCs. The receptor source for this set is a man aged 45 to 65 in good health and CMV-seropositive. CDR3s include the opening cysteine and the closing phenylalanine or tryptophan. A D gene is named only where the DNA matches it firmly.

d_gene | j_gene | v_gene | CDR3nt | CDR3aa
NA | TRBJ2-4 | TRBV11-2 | TGTGCCAGCAGCTTAGCCTCCCCGAGGAACAGGGCTTGGGACATTCAGTACTTC | CASSLASPRNRAWDIQYF
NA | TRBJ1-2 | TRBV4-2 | TGTGCCAGCAGCCAAGAAGCGGGACGGGGCACTGGCTACACCTTC | CASSQEAGRGTGYTF
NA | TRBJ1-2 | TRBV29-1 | TGCAGCGTTGAATCAGGGCAGGCCTCAGGTGGCTACACCTTC | CSVESGQASGGYTF
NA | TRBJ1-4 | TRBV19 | TGTGCCAGTAGGCCAGGGCGCCCTAATGAAAAACTGTTTTTT | CASRPGRPNEKLFF
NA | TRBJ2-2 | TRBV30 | TGTGCCTGGAGTGTACGCAGGGTCCCCGGGGAGCTGTTTTTT | CAWSVRRVPGELFF
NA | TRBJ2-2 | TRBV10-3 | TGTGCCATCCCGGGGCGGGAGAACACCGGGGAGCTGTTTTTT | CAIPGRENTGELFF
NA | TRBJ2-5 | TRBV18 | TGTGCCAGCTCTTCAGGGGCCCAAGAGACCCAGTACTTC | CASSSGAQETQYF
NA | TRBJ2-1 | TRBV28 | TGTGCCAGCAGTTGGATGTCACGACTGGCCCTGAGCTCCTACAATGAGCAGTTCTTC | CASSWMSRLALSSYNEQFF
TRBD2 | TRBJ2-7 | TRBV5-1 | TGCGCCAGCATCATTAAGGGGACTAGCGGGGACTCCTACGAGCAGTACTTC | CASIIKGTSGDSYEQYF
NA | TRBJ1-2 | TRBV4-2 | TGTGCCAGCAGCCAAGAGCCAGGGTGGAACTATGGCTACACCTTC | CASSQEPGWNYGYTF
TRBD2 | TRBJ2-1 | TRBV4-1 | TGCGCCAGCAGTCGTACCGGGACTAGCGGGCCTCTAACCTACAATGAGCAGTTCTTC | CASSRTGTSGPLTYNEQFF
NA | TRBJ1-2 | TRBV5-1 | TGCGCCAGCAGCTTGGTCCCAGGGACTAACTATGGCTACACCTTC | CASSLVPGTNYGYTF
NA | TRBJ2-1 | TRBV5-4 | TGTGCCAGCAGCTTGGTAGGGACTGACAATGAGCAGTTCTTC | CASSLVGTDNEQFF
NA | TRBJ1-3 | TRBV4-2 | TGTGCCAGCAGCCAAGTTGTTGGTGCGGGAAACACCATATATTTT | CASSQVVGAGNTIYF
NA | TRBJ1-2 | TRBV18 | TGTGCCAGCTCAGTCCAATCCCACGGAGACTATGGCTACACCTTC | CASSVQSHGDYGYTF
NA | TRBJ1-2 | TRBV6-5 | TGTGCCAGCGCTCCGGGACACGCAACCGGCTACACCTTC | CASAPGHATGYTF
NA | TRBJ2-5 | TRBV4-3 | TGCGCCAGCAGCCAAGTAGGCGGGGCAGAGACCCAGTACTTC | CASSQVGGAETQYF
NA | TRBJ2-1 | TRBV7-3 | TGTGCCAGCAGCTTACAGGGGGGCAATGAGCAGTTCTTC | CASSLQGGNEQFF
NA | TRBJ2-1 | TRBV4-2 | TGTGCCAGCAGCCAAGACCCGTCCTACAATGAGCAGTTCTTC | CASSQDPSYNEQFF
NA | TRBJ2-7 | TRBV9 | TGTGCCAGCAGCGTAGGGTTACTATCCCCCTACGAGCAGTACTTC | CASSVGLLSPYEQYF
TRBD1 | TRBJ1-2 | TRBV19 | TGTGCCAGTAGTATCGGGACAGTTCCCTATGGCTACACCTTC | CASSIGTVPYGYTF
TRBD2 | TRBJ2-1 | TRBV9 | TGTGCCAGCAGCCACGGACTAGCGGGACGGCATGAGCAGTTCTTC | CASSHGLAGRHEQFF
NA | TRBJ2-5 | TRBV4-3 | TGCGCCAGCAGCCAAGAAGGCCGAGCGGGCCAAGAGACCCAGTACTTC | CASSQEGRAGQETQYF
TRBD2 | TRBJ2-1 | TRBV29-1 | TGCAGCGTTAACCCTAGCGGGAGGCTCGGAAATGAGCAGTTCTTC | CSVNPSGRLGNEQFF
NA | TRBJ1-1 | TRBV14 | TGTGCCAGCAGCCAAGGAGGGTGGGATATGAACACTGAAGCTTTCTTT | CASSQGGWDMNTEAFF
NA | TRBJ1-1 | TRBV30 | TGTGCCTGGAGTCCAGCAGGGCGTCTGGTAGCTTTCTTT | CAWSPAGRLVAFF
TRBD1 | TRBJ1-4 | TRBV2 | TGTGCCAGCCAACAGGGGGTTAATGAAAAACTGTTTTTT | CASQQGVNEKLFF
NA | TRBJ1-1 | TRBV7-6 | TGTGCCAGCAGCGCAAGATACCGACAGAAGAACACTGAAGCTTTCTTT | CASSARYRQKNTEAFF
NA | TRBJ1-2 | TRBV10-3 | TGTGCCATCAGTGATAGAACAGGGAGAGCGAACTATGGCTACACCTTC | CAISDRTGRANYGYTF
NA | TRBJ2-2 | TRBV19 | TGTGCCAGTAATTTAGGGCAGGGAAACACCGGGGAGCTGTTTTTT | CASNLGQGNTGELFF
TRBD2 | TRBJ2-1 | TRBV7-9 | TGTGCCAGCAAAACTAGCGCTTACAATGAGCAGTTCTTC | CASKTSAYNEQFF
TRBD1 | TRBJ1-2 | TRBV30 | TGTGCCTGGACAGGGACAGCCTATGGCTACACCTTC | CAWTGTAYGYTF